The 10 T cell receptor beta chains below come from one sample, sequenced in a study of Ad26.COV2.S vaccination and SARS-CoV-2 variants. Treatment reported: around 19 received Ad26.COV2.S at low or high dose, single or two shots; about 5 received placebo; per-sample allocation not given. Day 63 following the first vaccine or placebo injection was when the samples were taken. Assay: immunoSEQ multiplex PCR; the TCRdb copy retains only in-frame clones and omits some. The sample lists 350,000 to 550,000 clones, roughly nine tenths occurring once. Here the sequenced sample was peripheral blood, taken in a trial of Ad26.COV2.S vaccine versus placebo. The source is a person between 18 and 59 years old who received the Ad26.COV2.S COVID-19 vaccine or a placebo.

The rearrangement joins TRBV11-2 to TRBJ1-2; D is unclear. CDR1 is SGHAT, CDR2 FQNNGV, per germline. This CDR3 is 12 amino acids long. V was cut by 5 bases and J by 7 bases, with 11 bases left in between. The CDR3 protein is CASSRTGFGYTF. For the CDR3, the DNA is TGTGCCAGCAGCCGTACGGGTTTTGGCTACACCTTC.

CDR3 loop: CAISESAQGYNQPQHF. CDR3 in DNA: TGTGCCATCAGTGAGTCTGCGCAGGGGTATAATCAGCCCCAGCATTTT. The genes are TRBV10-3 and TRBJ1-5; the D gene is possibly TRBD1 (6 bases). This CDR3 spans 16 amino acids. Trimming shortened V by 0 bases and J by 4 bases, and 13 bases separated the two germline ends. The V gene's germline CDR1 is ENHRY and CDR2 SYGVKD.

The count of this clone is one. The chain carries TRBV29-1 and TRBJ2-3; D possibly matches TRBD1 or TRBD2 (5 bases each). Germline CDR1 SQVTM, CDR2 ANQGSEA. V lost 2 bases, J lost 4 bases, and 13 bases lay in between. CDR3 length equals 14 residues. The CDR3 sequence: CSVERGMGADTQYF. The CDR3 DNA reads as TGCAGCGTTGAAAGAGGGATGGGGGCAGATACGCAGTATTTT.

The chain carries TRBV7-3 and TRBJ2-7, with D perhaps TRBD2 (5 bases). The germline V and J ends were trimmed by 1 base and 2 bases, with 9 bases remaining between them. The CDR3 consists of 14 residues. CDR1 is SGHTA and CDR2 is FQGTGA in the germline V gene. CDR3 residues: CASSLMEETYEQYV. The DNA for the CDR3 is TGTGCCAGCAGCTTAATGGAGGAGACCTACGAGCAGTACGTC.

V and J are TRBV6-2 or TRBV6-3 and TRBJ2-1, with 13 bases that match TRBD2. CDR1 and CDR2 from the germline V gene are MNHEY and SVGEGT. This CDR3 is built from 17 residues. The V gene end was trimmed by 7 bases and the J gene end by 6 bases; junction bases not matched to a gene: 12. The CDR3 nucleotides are TGTGCCAGCACCCCATCGACTAGCGGGGGGCCGGGCAATGAGCAGTTCTTC. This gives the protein CASTPSTSGGPGNEQFF.

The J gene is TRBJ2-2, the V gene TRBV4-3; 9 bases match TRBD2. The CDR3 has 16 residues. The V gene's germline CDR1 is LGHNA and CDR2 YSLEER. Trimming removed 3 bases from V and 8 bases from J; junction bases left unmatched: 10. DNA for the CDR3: TGCGCCAGCAGCCAGGAGGCTAGCGGGATCGGTGGGGAGCTGTTTTTT. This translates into CASSQEASGIGGELFF.

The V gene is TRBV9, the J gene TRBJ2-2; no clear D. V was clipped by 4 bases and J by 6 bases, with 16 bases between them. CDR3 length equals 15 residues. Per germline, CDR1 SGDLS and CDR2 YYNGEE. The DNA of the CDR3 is TGTGCCAGCAGCTCCGGGCCTCGCATAGCCGGGGAGCTGTTTTTT. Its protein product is CASSSGPRIAGELFF.

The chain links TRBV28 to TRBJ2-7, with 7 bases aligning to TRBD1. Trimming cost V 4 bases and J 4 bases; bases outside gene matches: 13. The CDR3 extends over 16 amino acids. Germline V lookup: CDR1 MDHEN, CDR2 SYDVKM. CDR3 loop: CASSSADRVVSYEQYF. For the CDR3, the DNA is TGTGCCAGCAGTTCAGCAGACAGGGTCGTATCTTACGAGCAGTACTTC.

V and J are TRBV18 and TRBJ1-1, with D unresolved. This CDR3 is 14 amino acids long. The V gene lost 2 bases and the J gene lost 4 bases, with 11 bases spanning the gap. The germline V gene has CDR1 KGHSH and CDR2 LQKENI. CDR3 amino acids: CASSPIPLRTEAFF. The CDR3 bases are TGTGCCAGCTCACCAATCCCCCTCCGCACTGAAGCTTTCTTT.

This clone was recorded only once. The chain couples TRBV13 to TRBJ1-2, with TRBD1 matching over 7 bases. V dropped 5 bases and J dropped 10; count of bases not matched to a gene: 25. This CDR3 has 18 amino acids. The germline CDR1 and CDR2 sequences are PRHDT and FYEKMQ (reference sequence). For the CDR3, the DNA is TGTGCCAGCAGCCGCCCCTTCGACCGATTACAGGGGTTGGGGGCCTACACCTTC. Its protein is CASSRPFDRLQGLGAYTF.